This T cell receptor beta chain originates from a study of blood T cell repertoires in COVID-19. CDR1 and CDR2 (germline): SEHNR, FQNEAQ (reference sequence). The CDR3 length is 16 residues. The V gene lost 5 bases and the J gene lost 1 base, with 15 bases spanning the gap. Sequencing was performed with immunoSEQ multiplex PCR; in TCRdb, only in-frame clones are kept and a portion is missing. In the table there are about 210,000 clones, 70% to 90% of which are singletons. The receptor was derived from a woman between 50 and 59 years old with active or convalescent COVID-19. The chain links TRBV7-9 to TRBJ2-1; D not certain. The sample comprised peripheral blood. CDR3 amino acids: CASSTQALSSYNEQFF. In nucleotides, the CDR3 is TGTGCCAGCAGCACCCAAGCGCTTTCTTCCTACAATGAGCAGTTCTTC. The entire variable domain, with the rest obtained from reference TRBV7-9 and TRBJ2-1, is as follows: DTGVSQNPRHKITKRGQNVTFRCDPISEHNRLYWYRQTLGQGPEFLTYFQNEAQLEKSRLLSDRFSAERPKGSFSTLEIQRTEQGDSAMYLCASSTQALSSYNEQFFGPGTRLTVL.